This is a list of T cell receptor beta chains from one sample in a study of T cell responses to AZD1222 COVID-19 vaccine. The repertoire was sequenced with immunoSEQ multiplex PCR; TCRdb's copy has only in-frame clones and lacks some. The sample consists of around 170,000 clones, 85% to 90% of them appearing once. The sample in question was peripheral blood, obtained 28 days after the second AZD1222 dose. The source is an adult who received the AZD1222 COVID-19 vaccine. The CDR3 runs from the conserved cysteine through the conserved F or W. Each record gives: V gene, D gene, clone size, J gene, CDR3 protein, CDR3 DNA. A D gene is named only where the DNA matches it firmly. Clone size is not always given. Where it is, it says once, few, many or a class for expanded clones.

TRBV29-1	-	-	TRBJ2-3	CSVEDMLTDTQYF	TGCAGCGTTGAAGACATGCTGACAGATACGCAGTATTTT
TRBV29-1	-	-	TRBJ2-7	CRNSGVGEQYF	TGCAGGAATTCAGGGGTGGGCGAGCAGTACTTC
TRBV7-8	TRBD1	-	TRBJ2-5	CASSQRQGRETQYF	TGTGCCAGCAGCCAGCGACAGGGACGAGAGACCCAGTACTTC
TRBV6-5	TRBD1	-	TRBJ1-5	CASSTGQGGNQPQHF	TGTGCCAGCAGCACGGGACAGGGGGGCAATCAGCCCCAGCATTTT
TRBV12-3/TRBV12-4	TRBD1	-	TRBJ1-5	CASTGQGNQPQHF	TGTGCCAGCACCGGACAGGGGAATCAGCCCCAGCATTTT
TRBV25-1	-	-	TRBJ1-1	CASTYAGNTEAFF	TGTGCCAGCACTTACGCGGGGAACACTGAAGCTTTCTTT
TRBV6-5	-	few	TRBJ1-1	CASGTSGGMDEAFF	TGTGCCAGCGGAACTTCGGGGGGGATGGATGAAGCTTTCTTT
TRBV6-2/TRBV6-3	TRBD1	-	TRBJ2-1	CASSYWGQGNNEQFF	TGTGCCAGCAGTTACTGGGGACAGGGGAACAATGAGCAGTTCTTC
TRBV3-1/TRBV3-2	-	-	TRBJ2-7	CASRTRVEQYF	TGTGCCAGCCGAACGAGGGTCGAGCAGTACTTC
TRBV5-1	TRBD1	-	TRBJ1-5	CASSGTGRINQPQHF	TGCGCCAGCAGCGGGACAGGGAGGATAAATCAGCCCCAGCATTTT
TRBV14	-	-	TRBJ2-1	CASSQDTRDNEQFF	TGTGCCAGCAGCCAAGACACTAGAGACAATGAGCAGTTCTTC
TRBV3-1/TRBV3-2	-	-	TRBJ1-2	CASSQDGGYTF	TGTGCCAGCAGCCAAGACGGTGGCTACACCTTC
TRBV6-1	TRBD1	-	TRBJ2-1	CASSERWDSLYNEQFF	TGTGCCAGCAGTGAACGATGGGACAGCCTTTACAATGAGCAGTTCTTC
TRBV18	-	-	TRBJ1-3	CASSPTEGNTIYF	TGTGCCAGCTCACCTACTGAGGGAAACACCATATATTTT
TRBV5-8	-	-	TRBJ1-2	CASSWTSWGADYGYTF	TGTGCCAGCAGCTGGACCTCGTGGGGGGCGGACTATGGCTACACCTTC
TRBV30	TRBD1	few	TRBJ1-4	CAWSGTGGVANEKLFF	TGTGCCTGGAGTGGGACAGGGGGCGTCGCTAATGAAAAACTGTTTTTT
TRBV4-2	-	-	TRBJ1-2	CASSQDPGSHGYTF	TGTGCCAGCAGCCAAGATCCAGGGTCCCATGGCTACACCTTC
TRBV7-8	-	-	TRBJ1-2	CASSLEAGKPYGYTF	TGTGCCAGCAGCTTAGAGGCAGGGAAGCCTTATGGCTACACCTTC
TRBV6-5	-	-	TRBJ2-7	CASSRDIQYEQYF	TGTGCCAGCAGCCGGGACATCCAGTACGAGCAGTACTTC
TRBV21-1	-	-	TRBJ1-2	CASSARGQGRVMDGYTF	TGTGCCAGCAGCGCCCGGGGACAGGGGCGCGTGATGGATGGCTACACCTTC
TRBV7-6	-	once	TRBJ1-2	CASSLGQFRGYTF	TGTGCCAGCAGCTTAGGACAGTTTCGCGGCTACACCTTC
TRBV29-1	-	-	TRBJ1-2	CSVGGGILGYTF	TGCAGCGTCGGCGGGGGGATTTTGGGCTACACCTTC
TRBV6-5	-	-	TRBJ1-1	CASSYGGLNTEAFF	TGTGCCAGCAGTTACGGCGGGCTGAACACTGAAGCTTTCTTT
TRBV13	-	-	TRBJ2-7	CASSLSTGRLGYEQYF	TGTGCCAGCAGCTTATCTACAGGGAGGCTGGGTTACGAGCAGTACTTC
TRBV5-4	-	-	TRBJ2-7	CASSFWLSRPGLHEQYF	TGTGCCAGCAGCTTTTGGTTGTCTCGACCGGGCCTCCACGAGCAGTACTTC
TRBV5-5	-	once	TRBJ1-1	CASSSGGAENTEAFF	TGTGCCAGCAGCTCTGGGGGCGCGGAGAACACTGAAGCTTTCTTT
TRBV5-6	-	-	TRBJ2-3	CASSLDRGLSDTQYF	TGTGCCAGCAGCTTGGATCGGGGGCTGTCGGATACGCAGTATTTT
TRBV9	-	-	TRBJ1-4	CASSVVGAVGEKLFF	TGTGCCAGCAGCGTAGTGGGGGCCGTGGGCGAAAAACTGTTTTTT
TRBV6-5	-	-	TRBJ2-2	CASSSVLLGRTGELFF	TGTGCCAGCAGTTCCGTACTCCTTGGAAGAACCGGGGAGCTGTTTTTT
TRBV11-3	-	-	TRBJ2-7	CASSFGSAGIYEQYF	TGTGCCAGCAGTTTCGGTAGCGCGGGGATCTACGAGCAGTACTTC
TRBV3-1/TRBV3-2	-	-	TRBJ2-2	CASSHDPGSGELFF	TGTGCCAGCAGCCATGACCCCGGGTCCGGGGAGCTGTTTTTT
TRBV7-7	-	few	TRBJ2-1	CASSQTFDRINEQFF	TGTGCTAGCAGCCAAACCTTCGACAGGATCAATGAGCAGTTCTTC
TRBV7-6	-	-	TRBJ1-5	CASSLGPSQSNQPQHF	TGTGCCAGCAGCTTAGGGCCCTCTCAGTCCAATCAGCCCCAGCATTTT
TRBV7-2	TRBD1	-	TRBJ2-1	CASSSGQGPFNEQFF	TGTGCCAGCAGCTCGGGACAGGGTCCTTTTAATGAGCAGTTCTTC
TRBV28	-	few	TRBJ1-3	CASSKQGAGNTIYF	TGTGCCAGCAGCAAACAGGGTGCTGGAAACACCATATATTTT
TRBV7-7	TRBD2	-	TRBJ2-2	CASSQELAALSTGELFF	TGTGCCAGCAGCCAAGAACTAGCGGCCCTCAGCACCGGGGAGCTGTTTTTT
TRBV19	TRBD1	once	TRBJ2-7	CASSIRVRQGSYEQYF	TGTGCCAGTAGTATTCGGGTAAGACAGGGTTCCTACGAGCAGTACTTC
TRBV5-5	-	-	TRBJ2-7	CASSLRPGWGIYEQYF	TGTGCCAGCAGCTTGCGTCCGGGGTGGGGGATATACGAGCAGTACTTC
TRBV3-1/TRBV3-2	-	-	TRBJ1-1	CASSQEQKNTEAFF	TGTGCCAGCAGCCAAGAACAGAAAAACACTGAAGCTTTCTTT
TRBV5-1	-	-	TRBJ2-7	CASRSFGGSYEQYF	TGCGCCAGCAGATCCTTCGGGGGTTCCTACGAGCAGTACTTC
TRBV7-3	-	few	TRBJ2-2	CASSLGPTGELFF	TGTGCCAGCAGCTTGGGCCCCACCGGGGAGCTGTTTTTT
TRBV19	-	-	TRBJ2-1	CASSISRTTASLYNEQFF	TGTGCCAGTAGTATCTCTAGGACTACCGCCAGCCTCTACAATGAGCAGTTCTTC
TRBV12-3/TRBV12-4	TRBD1	-	TRBJ1-2	CASSPQGNYGYTF	TGTGCCAGCAGTCCACAGGGGAACTATGGCTACACCTTC
TRBV19	-	-	TRBJ2-1	CASSIKSEQFF	TGTGCCAGTAGTATAAAGAGTGAGCAGTTCTTC
TRBV11-1	TRBD1	few	TRBJ2-7	CASSFGTGTTYEQYF	TGTGCCAGCAGCTTCGGGACAGGCACAACCTACGAGCAGTACTTC
TRBV12-3/TRBV12-4	-	-	TRBJ1-2	CASSLNTASGYTF	TGTGCCAGCAGTTTAAATACCGCGTCTGGCTACACCTTC
TRBV2	-	-	TRBJ1-1	CATRLGGRGTLNTEAFF	TGTGCCACCCGTTTGGGGGGACGGGGGACATTGAACACTGAAGCTTTCTTT
TRBV6-2/TRBV6-3	-	-	TRBJ1-2	CASSYSKTNRANYGYTF	TGTGCCAGCAGTTACTCGAAAACGAACAGAGCTAACTATGGCTACACCTTC
TRBV12-5	-	-	TRBJ1-1	CASGLFSGRGQAFF	TGTGCTAGTGGTTTGTTTTCGGGGAGAGGACAAGCTTTCTTT
TRBV5-4	-	-	TRBJ2-5	CASSLIPRETQYF	TGTGCCAGCAGCTTGATCCCTAGAGAGACCCAGTACTTC
TRBV19	TRBD1	-	TRBJ1-5	CASSLNRGNQPQHF	TGTGCCAGTAGTCTAAACAGGGGTAATCAGCCCCAGCATTTT
TRBV7-3	-	-	TRBJ2-7	CASRLDGSSYEQYF	TGTGCCAGCAGGCTGGACGGTTCCTCCTACGAGCAGTACTTC
TRBV7-2	-	-	TRBJ1-1	CASSSRGIQPTNTEAFF	TGTGCCAGCAGCTCTCGGGGGATACAGCCTACTAACACTGAAGCTTTCTTT
TRBV7-3	-	-	TRBJ2-5	CASSLQGQETQYF	TGTGCCAGCAGCTTACAAGGGCAAGAGACCCAGTACTTC
TRBV4-3	-	-	TRBJ1-3	CASSQDVTGDSGNTIYF	TGCGCCAGCAGCCAAGACGTTACAGGCGACTCTGGAAACACCATATATTTT
TRBV7-2	-	-	TRBJ1-3	CASSFAGLSGNTIYF	TGTGCCAGCAGCTTCGCAGGGCTCTCTGGAAACACCATATATTTT
TRBV7-9	-	-	TRBJ1-2	CAGSQGGLTSNYGYTF	TGTGCCGGGTCCCAAGGGGGATTGACGTCTAACTATGGCTACACCTTC
TRBV4-1	TRBD2	-	TRBJ2-1	CASSQGGLASNEQFF	TGCGCCAGCAGCCAAGGGGGACTAGCCTCCAATGAGCAGTTCTTC
TRBV7-9	TRBD2	-	TRBJ2-1	CASSLSSGVRYNEQFF	TGTGCCAGCAGCTTATCAAGCGGGGTTAGGTACAATGAGCAGTTCTTC